The following is a T cell receptor beta chain sequence with its context. Its antigen is not known. The data were obtained in a study of cytomegalovirus exposure and HLA in healthy donors. Study-level findings and limits: Trimming of TCR beta V- and J-genes showed a link, identified in a later analysis, to a missense DCLRE1C variant. Across all donors, roughly uniform sequencing depth was an assumption of the presence/absence analyses. Among the CMV-associated chains, three were confirmed in vitro as specific for CMV antigens.

The study ran its PCR with 60 Vbeta and 13 Jbeta primers. Sequenced by immunoSEQ multiplex PCR; TCRdb stores in-frame clones only, minus some. The sample lists around 200,000 clones, around 80% occurring once. CDR1 SGHDN and CDR2 FVKESK come from the germline V gene. Trimming took 0 bases from V and 3 from J; bases not matched to a gene: 5. The CDR3 has 15 residues. The material sequenced was PBMCs. The sequence came from a woman aged 50 to 60 in good health and CMV-seronegative. The chain has TRBV14 and TRBJ2-7, with TRBD1 matching over 7 bases. The CDR3 region is CASSQESRGLYEQYF. CDR3 bases: TGTGCCAGCAGCCAAGAAAGTAGGGGGCTCTACGAGCAGTACTTC.